The rows below give T cell receptor beta chains drawn from one sample of a study of identical twins. In TCRdb, the 5' RACE reads were re-called with MiXCR into one record per CDR3 protein. The sample shows about 530,000 distinct CDR3 sequences, 13% to 15% of them seen only once. The sample was also reused in another study, on yellow fever vaccine responses in identical twins.

The specimen was CD4+ T cells sorted from blood. The receptors shown here come from a young woman in good health. Both conserved end residues are part of each CDR3. The D gene is left open where the match is weak. Size values are once, few and many counts, or a class for expanded clones, and some rows have none.

>few|TRBJ1-2|TRBD1|TRBV5-1
CASSDSRTGNGYTF
TGCGCCAGCAGTGACTCCCGGACAGGGAATGGCTACACCTTC
>.|TRBJ1-1|.|TRBV29-1
CSAAGELNTEAFF
TGCAGCGCCGCGGGGGAGCTGAACACTGAAGCTTTCTTT
>.|TRBJ1-1|.|TRBV12-3/TRBV12-4
CASSLAGDWTEAFF
TGTGCCAGCAGTTTGGCCGGTGATTGGACTGAAGCTTTCTTT
>few|TRBJ1-1|.|TRBV7-2
CASSLDVRALGTEAFF
TGTGCCAGCAGCTTAGACGTCAGAGCCTTGGGCACTGAAGCTTTCTTT
>few|TRBJ2-3|TRBD1|TRBV15
CATSPRDRYTDTQYF
TGTGCCACCAGCCCCCGGGACAGATACACAGATACGCAGTATTTT
>many|TRBJ2-1|TRBD2|TRBV7-9
CASSWTSGSNNEQFF
TGTGCCAGCAGCTGGACTAGCGGGAGTAACAATGAGCAGTTCTTC
>.|TRBJ2-1|TRBD2|TRBV29-1
CSVHGVRTSGNNEQFF
TGCAGCGTCCATGGGGTTAGGACTAGCGGTAACAATGAGCAGTTCTTC
>few|TRBJ2-1|.|TRBV5-1
CASTARDGPMGSYNEQFF
TGCGCCAGCACAGCGCGGGACGGGCCGATGGGGTCCTACAATGAGCAGTTCTTC
>few|TRBJ2-2|.|TRBV5-1
CASSLVVGSGELFF
TGCGCCAGCAGCTTGGTGGTTGGGTCCGGGGAGCTGTTTTTT
>.|TRBJ1-2|.|TRBV2
CASVPLAGDLVYGYTF
TGTGCCAGCGTACCCCTTGCAGGGGACTTGGTCTATGGCTACACCTTC
>.|TRBJ1-5|.|TRBV15
CATSREPHQPQHF
TGTGCCACCAGCAGAGAACCCCATCAGCCCCAGCATTTT
>.|TRBJ2-3|.|TRBV5-5
CASSLLGTPTDTQYF
TGTGCCAGCAGCCTTCTTGGGACCCCCACAGATACGCAGTATTTT
>few|TRBJ2-2|.|TRBV7-8
CASRAGFGELFF
TGTGCCAGCAGGGCAGGTTTCGGGGAGCTGTTTTTT
>few|TRBJ2-3|TRBD1|TRBV10-3
CAISRDRAGTDTQYF
TGTGCCATCAGCCGGGACAGGGCAGGCACAGATACGCAGTATTTT
>.|TRBJ1-2|TRBD1|TRBV20-1
CSVGDRGLGYTF
TGCAGTGTGGGGGACAGGGGCCTTGGCTACACCTTC
>few|TRBJ2-2|.|TRBV2
CAPGRGDGTGELFF
TGTGCCCCCGGGCGGGGAGATGGCACCGGGGAGCTGTTTTTT
>.|TRBJ2-3|TRBD2|TRBV7-2
CASSLGAGGLTDTQYF
TGTGCCAGCAGCTTAGGAGCGGGGGGCCTCACAGATACGCAGTATTTT
>many|TRBJ2-3|.|TRBV6-1
CASSALLAASTDTQYF
TGTGCCAGCAGTGCACTACTAGCTGCGTCCACAGATACGCAGTATTTT
>many|TRBJ2-1|.|TRBV12-3/TRBV12-4
CASSPPGGGRVHEQFF
TGTGCCAGCAGTCCCCCCGGAGGCGGCCGTGTACATGAGCAGTTCTTC
>few|TRBJ1-2|.|TRBV6-1
CASSNDRTNYGYTF
TGTGCCAGCAGTAATGACCGCACTAACTATGGCTACACCTTC
>many|TRBJ2-5|.|TRBV5-1
CASSLWGPQETQYF
TGCGCCAGCAGCTTGTGGGGCCCACAAGAGACCCAGTACTTC
>.|TRBJ1-2|.|TRBV10-3
CAIREQGHGYTF
TGTGCCATCAGGGAACAGGGTCATGGCTACACCTTC
>.|TRBJ2-1|.|TRBV14
CASSQAQGRSFLGNEQFF
TGTGCCAGCAGCCAAGCCCAGGGGAGGAGTTTTTTGGGCAATGAGCAGTTCTTC
>many|TRBJ2-5|.|TRBV12-3/TRBV12-4
CASSLGGEEETQYF
TGTGCCAGCAGTTTGGGGGGTGAGGAAGAGACCCAGTACTTC
>.|TRBJ2-7|TRBD1|TRBV27
CASSSDRVSAEQYF
TGTGCCAGCAGTTCCGACAGGGTATCCGCCGAGCAGTACTTC
>few|TRBJ2-1|TRBD2|TRBV20-1
CSARDYINEQFF
TGCAGTGCTCGGGACTATATCAATGAGCAGTTCTTC
>few|TRBJ2-3|.|TRBV7-9
CASSWGGATDTQYF
TGTGCCAGCAGCTGGGGGGGGGCCACAGATACGCAGTATTTT
>.|TRBJ2-1|TRBD2|TRBV20-1
CSAKPGLAGYNEQFF
TGCAGTGCAAAACCGGGACTAGCTGGATACAATGAGCAGTTCTTC
>.|TRBJ2-3|.|TRBV29-1
CSVDRGGTDTQYF
TGCAGCGTTGATAGGGGTGGCACAGATACGCAGTATTTT
>.|TRBJ1-2|.|TRBV5-1
CASSPGPDSGGYGYTF
TGCGCCAGCAGCCCGGGACCCGATTCAGGTGGCTATGGCTACACCTTC
>few|TRBJ1-2|TRBD1|TRBV10-3
CATLDNRGSSSGYTF
TGTGCCACCCTCGATAACAGGGGTTCTTCGTCCGGCTACACCTTC
>.|TRBJ1-1|.|TRBV12-3/TRBV12-4
CASSLGSPMNTEAFF
TGTGCCAGCAGCCTCGGGAGCCCGATGAACACTGAAGCTTTCTTT
>.|TRBJ2-1|.|TRBV14
CASNPDGAWSSYNEQFF
TGTGCCAGCAATCCTGACGGGGCTTGGAGCTCCTACAATGAGCAGTTCTTC
>.|TRBJ2-7|TRBD1|TRBV28
CASSLLQGARGSYEQYF
TGTGCCAGCAGTTTATTACAGGGGGCCCGGGGCTCCTACGAGCAGTACTTC
>.|TRBJ2-6|.|TRBV4-2
CASSQGLSTSGANVLTF
TGTGCCAGCAGCCAAGGGCTCTCTACGTCCGGGGCCAACGTCCTGACTTTC
>many|TRBJ1-5|.|TRBV3-1
CASSRANQPQHF
TGTGCCAGCAGCCGCGCAAATCAGCCCCAGCATTTT
>few|TRBJ1-5|.|TRBV7-8
CASSPRTATGPQHF
TGTGCCAGCAGTCCGAGGACAGCTACGGGGCCCCAGCATTTT
>few|TRBJ1-6|.|TRBV20-1
CSARTAYNSPLHF
TGCAGTGCGCGGACAGCCTATAATTCACCCCTCCACTTT
>few|TRBJ2-7|TRBD2|TRBV3-1
CASSQLAEDYEQYF
TGTGCCAGCAGCCAACTAGCGGAGGACTACGAGCAGTACTTC
>.|TRBJ2-5|TRBD2|TRBV3-1
CASSRGGKTQYF
TGTGCCAGCAGCCGCGGGGGAAAGACCCAGTACTTC
>.|TRBJ2-2|.|TRBV28
CASSLGGRPGGELFF
TGTGCCAGCAGTTTAGGGGGGAGGCCCGGCGGGGAGCTGTTTTTT
>.|TRBJ1-1|.|TRBV18
CASSPNAGFVTEAFF
TGTGCCAGCTCACCAAATGCGGGGTTCGTCACTGAAGCTTTCTTT
>.|TRBJ1-1|.|TRBV5-1
CASSLGVMQGLAGEAFF
TGCGCCAGCAGCTTGGGGGTTATGCAGGGGCTCGCCGGGGAAGCTTTCTTT
>few|TRBJ2-1|.|TRBV10-1
CASSPGPIVQNEQFF
TGCGCCAGCAGTCCGGGACCGATAGTACAGAATGAGCAGTTCTTC
>.|TRBJ2-1|TRBD2|TRBV5-1
CASSLAGTSGGARNNEQFF
TGCGCCAGCAGCTTGGCCGGGACTAGCGGGGGGGCCCGCAACAATGAGCAGTTCTTC
>.|TRBJ1-6|TRBD1|TRBV4-1
CASSQEGKGARPYNSPLHF
TGCGCCAGCAGCCAAGAAGGGAAGGGGGCGCGCCCCTATAATTCACCCCTCCACTTT